What follows are 30 T cell receptor beta chains derived from one specimen sequenced in a study of cytomegalovirus exposure and HLA in healthy donors. The PCR had 60 Vbeta and 13 Jbeta primers. Profiling relied on immunoSEQ multiplex PCR, and the TCRdb table lists in-frame clones only, not all of them. The table has about 120,000 clones, 70% to 90% seen once; the top ten hold 20%. The specimen sequenced was PBMCs. The receptors come from a man aged 18 to 30 in good health and CMV-seropositive.

This chain connects TRBV7-9 to TRBJ1-1; possibly TRBD1 for D (5 bases). The CDR3 runs 13 residues. V was clipped by 2 bases and J by 8 bases, with 12 bases between them. Germline values: CDR1 SEHNR, CDR2 FQNEAQ (reference sequence). The CDR3: CASSLTGDVEAFF. The DNA of the CDR3 is TGTGCCAGCAGCTTAACGGGGGACGTAGAAGCTTTCTTT.

The rearrangement joins TRBV6-1 to TRBJ1-2; TRBD1 agrees at 7 bases. The CDR3 length is 13 residues. Germline V lookup: CDR1 MNHNS, CDR2 SASEGT. J was trimmed by 4 bases and V by 6 bases; bases with no gene match: 5. The CDR3 region is CASSGDSPYGYTF. The CDR3 region has the DNA TGTGCCAGCAGCGGGGACAGTCCCTATGGCTACACCTTC.

The rearrangement links TRBV6-1 to TRBJ1-6; 7 nucleotides line up with TRBD1. Trimming removed 11 bases from V and 9 bases from J; junction bases left unmatched: 13. The CDR3 has 14 amino acids. CDR1 and CDR2 (germline): MNHNS, SASEGT. The CDR3, as DNA: TGTGCCGGAACGGACAGGCTTTTGGCTTCACCCCTCCACTTT. Protein sequence: CAGTDRLLASPLHF.

This clone was recorded a few times. The chain couples TRBV10-3 to TRBJ1-1; D gene ambiguous. With 5 bases removed from V and 0 bases from J, the gap between germline ends came to 10 bases. The CDR3 covers 14 residues. CDR1 is ENHRY, CDR2 SYGVKD, per germline. The CDR3 here is CAISNSDMNTEAFF. The CDR3 DNA reads as TGTGCCATCAGTAATTCAGATATGAACACTGAAGCTTTCTTT.

This chain connects TRBV5-6 to TRBJ1-4; weak D call: TRBD1 (6 bases). The germline V and J ends were trimmed by 3 bases and 5 bases, with 11 bases remaining between them. CDR1 SGHDT and CDR2 YYEEEE come from the germline V gene. The length of the CDR3 is 14 residues. CDR3 protein: CASSSDSENEKLFF. The DNA of the CDR3 is TGTGCCAGCAGCTCGGACAGCGAAAATGAAAAACTGTTTTTT.

DNA of the CDR3: TGTGCCAGCAGTTTAATGGGAGGGCTTTCGGACTATGGCTACACCTTC. Translation: CASSLMGGLSDYGYTF. The chain uses TRBV28 and TRBJ1-2; D unresolved. The CDR3 spans 16 residues. V was shortened by 2 bases and J by 3 bases, with 16 bases between the two germline ends. Germline V lookup: CDR1 MDHEN, CDR2 SYDVKM.

The V and J genes are TRBV11-3 and TRBJ1-5, with TRBD1 matching 8 bases. Looked up from germline, CDR1 is SGHNT and CDR2 is YENEEA. V was clipped by 0 bases and J by 0 bases; unmatched bases: 7. The CDR3 is 18 amino acids. CDR3 nucleotide sequence: TGTGCCAGCAGCTTAGAGCCCAGGGGGCGGTATAGCAATCAGCCCCAGCATTTT. Protein: CASSLEPRGRYSNQPQHF.

The V gene is TRBV7-9, the J gene TRBJ2-5; TRBD2 is a possible D gene (6 bases). The germline V and J ends were trimmed by 3 bases and 2 bases, with 10 bases remaining between them. This CDR3 contains 14 residues. Germline V gives CDR1 SEHNR, CDR2 FQNEAQ (reference sequence). The CDR3 here is CASSLEGPQETQYF. The CDR3 nucleotides read TGTGCCAGCAGCTTGGAGGGACCGCAAGAGACCCAGTACTTC.

CDR3 in amino acids: CASSIGDRVTGELFF. CDR3 DNA: TGTGCCAGTAGTATCGGGGACAGGGTCACCGGGGAGCTGTTTTTT. The chain recombines TRBV19 with TRBJ2-2; 9 bases agree with TRBD1. The CDR3 length is 15 residues. With 3 bases clipped from V and 4 bases from J, the junction kept 3 bases outside the gene matches. Germline CDR1 is LNHDA and CDR2 is SQIVND (reference sequence).

CDR3 DNA: TGTGCCTGGAGCGAAGGGGATAGCAATCAGCCCCAGCATTTT. Translation: CAWSEGDSNQPQHF. The chain combines TRBV30 with TRBJ1-5; D perhaps matches TRBD1 (5 bases). CDR3 length: 14 residues. V was shortened by 3 bases and J by 0 bases, with 9 bases between the two germline ends. The germline gives CDR1 GTSNPN, CDR2 SVGIG (reference sequence).

This clone was seen more than once but under ten times. V usage is TRBV2 and J usage is TRBJ2-4; D uncertain. Looked up from germline, CDR1 is SNHLY and CDR2 is FYNNEI. The CDR3 runs to 14 residues. V lost 1 base and J 7 bases, leaving 11 bases between the germline ends. The CDR3, as DNA: TGTGCCAGCAGTGAAGATTCTAGTAGTAACATTCAGTACTTC. It is translated as CASSEDSSSNIQYF.

The V and J genes are TRBV7-9 and TRBJ2-3; D may be TRBD2 (6 bases). Between the trimmed V and J ends, which lost 5 bases and 4 bases, there was a span of 19 bases. Germline CDR1 reads SEHNR; CDR2 reads FQNEAQ (reference sequence). The CDR3 extends over 16 amino acids. CDR3 bases: TGTGCCAGCAGCCTAAACTTCGGGGGATCCGCAGATACGCAGTATTTT. It encodes CASSLNFGGSADTQYF.

J is TRBJ1-1 and V is TRBV28, with D possibly TRBD1 on 6 matching bases. Germline values: CDR1 MDHEN, CDR2 SYDVKM. V shed 7 bases and J shed 3 bases, with 18 bases lying between them. The CDR3 is 15 residues long. CDR3 sequence (DNA): TGTGCCAGCACTTTTACCAGGGGCGCGCACACTGAAGCTTTCTTT. It codes for CASTFTRGAHTEAFF.

V and J are TRBV5-6 and TRBJ1-5; TRBD1 agrees at 7 bases. Per the germline V gene, CDR1 is SGHDT and CDR2 is YYEEEE. The CDR3 length is 14 residues. Trimming at V came to 5 bases and at J to 1 base, leaving 3 bases not matched to a gene. CDR3 residues: CASSYRGSNQPQHF. CDR3 in DNA: TGTGCCAGCAGTTACAGGGGAAGCAATCAGCCCCAGCATTTT. Using reference TRBV5-6 and TRBJ1-5 for the parts outside the CDR3, the full variable domain is DAGVTQSPTHLIKTRGQQVTLRCSPKSGHDTVSWYQQALGQGPQFIFQYYEEEERQRGNFPDRFSGHQFPNYSSELNVNALLLGDSALYLCASSYRGSNQPQHFGDGTRLSIL.

A single count supports this clone. V and J are TRBV27 and TRBJ1-2, with TRBD1 matching over 9 bases. CDR3 size: 15 residues. V shed 3 bases, J shed 5 bases, and the junction held 7 bases outside the gene matches. Germline CDR1 reads MNHEY; CDR2 reads SMNVEV (reference sequence). CDR3 sequence (DNA): TGTGCCAGCAGTTTTGGGACAGGGCCCTCTTATGGCTACACCTTC. It translates to CASSFGTGPSYGYTF.

The V call is TRBV30, the J call TRBJ2-2; TRBD1 might be the D (6 bases). Looked up from germline, CDR1 is GTSNPN and CDR2 is SVGIG (reference sequence). The CDR3 spans 12 residues. Trimming took off 2 bases at V and 6 bases at J, with 7 bases between the two ends. The CDR3 spells CAWSTGSGELFF. As DNA, the CDR3 is TGTGCCTGGAGTACAGGGTCCGGGGAGCTGTTTTTT.

The chain links TRBV9 to TRBJ2-5; 8 nucleotides line up with TRBD2. This CDR3 is built from 15 residues. Germline V gene data show CDR1 as SGDLS and CDR2 as YYNGEE. V shed 1 base, J shed 2 bases, and the junction held 4 bases outside the gene matches. This CDR3 is CASSVRAGEQETQYF. The CDR3 bases are TGTGCCAGCAGCGTAAGAGCGGGGGAGCAAGAGACCCAGTACTTC.

The chain is built from TRBV21-1 and TRBJ2-2; the DNA was not compared with TRBD2, the D call given in the table. TRBV21-1 is termed a pseudogene. The CDR3 runs to 15 residues. CDR3 sequence (DNA): TGTGCCAGCAGCAAGGGACTAGTGGGCACCGGGGAGCTGTTTTTT. It codes for CASSKGLVGTGELFF.

The chain recombines TRBV7-3 with TRBJ2-1; no firm D call. The germline V and J ends were trimmed by 8 bases and 8 bases, with 7 bases remaining between them. The CDR3 covers 10 residues. From germline, CDR1 is SGHTA and CDR2 FQGTGA. Written as DNA, the CDR3 is TGTGCCAGCCGTGAGGATGAGCAGTTCTTC. This sequence encodes CASREDEQFF.

This chain joins TRBV6-5 and TRBJ2-7; TRBD1 aligns across 11 bases. This CDR3 comprises 16 residues. The germline V gene encodes CDR1 MNHEY and CDR2 SVGAGI. J was trimmed by 6 bases and V by 0 bases; bases with no gene match: 7. As DNA, the CDR3 is TGTGCCAGCAGTTACTCCCGGGACAGGGGGTCCCGCGAGCAGTACTTC. Protein sequence: CASSYSRDRGSREQYF.

The chain has TRBV5-6 and TRBJ2-5; TRBD1 is a possible D gene (6 bases). V was shortened by 4 bases and J by 5 bases, with 15 bases between the two germline ends. The CDR3 contains 14 residues. Germline values: CDR1 SGHDT, CDR2 YYEEEE. CDR3 amino acids: CASSIMTGRETQYF. CDR3 bases: TGTGCCAGCAGCATAATGACAGGAAGGGAGACCCAGTACTTC.

This clone was observed a handful of times. The chain joins TRBV5-6 to TRBJ1-3; 10 bases match TRBD1. The CDR3 is made up of 15 amino acids. V lost 4 bases to trimming and J lost 4 bases; unmatched junction nucleotides: 5. The germline V gene has CDR1 SGHDT and CDR2 YYEEEE. This CDR3 is CASSRGTGVGNTIYF. In DNA form, the CDR3 reads TGTGCCAGCAGCCGCGGGACAGGGGTCGGAAACACCATATATTTT. Filled out from reference TRBV5-6 and TRBJ1-3, the complete variable domain reads DAGVTQSPTHLIKTRGQQVTLRCSPKSGHDTVSWYQQALGQGPQFIFQYYEEEERQRGNFPDRFSGHQFPNYSSELNVNALLLGDSALYLCASSRGTGVGNTIYFGEGSWLTVV.

The CDR3 is CASSLGYYRGYEQYF. CDR3 DNA sequence: TGTGCCAGCAGCTTAGGTTATTACAGGGGCTACGAGCAGTACTTC. The chain carries TRBV11-2 and TRBJ2-5; 7 bases match TRBD1. The closer fit of TRBJ2-7 to the DNA end suggests the J call may be wrong. The length of the CDR3 is 15 residues. The V gene's germline CDR1 is SGHAT and CDR2 FQNNGV.

The chain combines TRBV5-4 with TRBJ2-5; the D is unclear. Trimming removed 4 bases from V and 5 bases from J, with 15 bases in between. This CDR3 region has 14 residues. Germline CDR1 is SGHNT and CDR2 is YYREEE (reference sequence). DNA for the CDR3: TGTGCCAGCAGCCGATCCCTCGGTGAGGAGACCCAGTACTTC. This sequence encodes CASSRSLGEETQYF.

V and J are TRBV18 and TRBJ1-2; 9 nucleotides align to TRBD1. This CDR3 region has 15 residues. Germline trimming cut 3 bases from V and 8 bases from J; bases unmatched to any gene: 10. CDR1 KGHSH and CDR2 LQKENI come from the germline V gene. Here the CDR3 DNA reads TGTGCCAGCTCACCCCGGGACAGGGATTCGAGGGGCTACACCTTC. Translating it yields CASSPRDRDSRGYTF.

V is TRBV27 and J is TRBJ2-3; D unresolved. The V end was cut by 3 bases, the J end by 2 bases, with 12 bases between. CDR3 length: 15 amino acids. Germline CDR1 and CDR2: MNHEY and SMNVEV (reference sequence). CDR3 sequence reads: CASSLAVPPTDTQYF. DNA for the CDR3: TGTGCCAGCAGTTTGGCCGTCCCCCCCACAGATACGCAGTATTTT.

The chain has TRBV18 and TRBJ1-3; D uncertain. The CDR3 sequence is 13 residues long. With 2 bases removed from V and 6 bases from J, the gap between germline ends came to 8 bases. Germline values: CDR1 KGHSH, CDR2 LQKENI. CDR3 sequence (DNA): TGTGCCAGCTCACCAGCGAGGGAAAACACCATATATTTT. Translating gives CASSPARENTIYF.

V and J are TRBV4-2 and TRBJ1-2; D is unclear. V was clipped by 0 bases and J by 8 bases, with 10 bases between them. The CDR3 extends over 13 amino acids. Germline CDR1 is LGHNA and CDR2 is YNFKEQ. Here the CDR3 reads CASSQDLGSGYTF. The CDR3 DNA sequence: TGTGCCAGCAGCCAAGATTTGGGGAGCGGCTACACCTTC.

The chain is built from TRBV7-3 and TRBJ2-1; 8 bases line up with TRBD2. The CDR3 is made up of 16 amino acids. Germline lookup yields CDR1 SGHTA and CDR2 FQGTGA. The V gene end was trimmed by 3 bases and the J gene end by 5 bases; junction bases not matched to a gene: 9. The CDR3: CASSLSGGRRNNEQFF. DNA for the CDR3: TGTGCCAGCAGCTTGAGCGGGGGCCGTAGAAACAATGAGCAGTTCTTC.

The genes are TRBV6-4 and TRBJ1-1, with TRBD1 matching 8 bases. CDR1 is MRHNA, CDR2 SNTAGT, per germline. The CDR3 loop spans 14 amino acids. V was pared by 8 bases and J by 5 bases, with 10 bases of the junction left unmatched. CDR3 sequence (DNA): TGTGCCAGCCCAGCTTCGGACAGGGTAACTGAAGCTTTCTTT. It translates to CASPASDRVTEAFF.